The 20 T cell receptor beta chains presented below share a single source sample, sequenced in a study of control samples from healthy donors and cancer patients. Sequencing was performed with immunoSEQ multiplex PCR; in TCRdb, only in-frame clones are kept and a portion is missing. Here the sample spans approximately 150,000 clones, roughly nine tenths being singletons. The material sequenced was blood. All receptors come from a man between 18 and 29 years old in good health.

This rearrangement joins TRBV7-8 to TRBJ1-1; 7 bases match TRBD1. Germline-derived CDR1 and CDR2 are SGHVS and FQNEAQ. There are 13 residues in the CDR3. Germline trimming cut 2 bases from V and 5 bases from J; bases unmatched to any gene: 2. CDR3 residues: CASSLYRGTEAFF. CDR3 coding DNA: TGTGCCAGCAGCTTATACAGGGGAACTGAAGCTTTCTTT.

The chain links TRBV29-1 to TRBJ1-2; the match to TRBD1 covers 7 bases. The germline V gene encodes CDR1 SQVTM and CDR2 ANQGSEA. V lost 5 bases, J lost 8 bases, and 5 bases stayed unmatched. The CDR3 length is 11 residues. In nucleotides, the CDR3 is TGCAGCGTTACACAGGGGCAAGGCTACACCTTC. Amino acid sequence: CSVTQGQGYTF.

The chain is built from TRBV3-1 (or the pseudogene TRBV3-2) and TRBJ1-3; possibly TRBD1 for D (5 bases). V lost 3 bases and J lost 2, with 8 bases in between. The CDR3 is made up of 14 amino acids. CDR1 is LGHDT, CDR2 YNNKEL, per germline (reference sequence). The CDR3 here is CASSQGPPGNTIYF. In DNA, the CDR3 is TGTGCCAGCAGCCAGGGGCCGCCTGGAAACACCATATATTTT.

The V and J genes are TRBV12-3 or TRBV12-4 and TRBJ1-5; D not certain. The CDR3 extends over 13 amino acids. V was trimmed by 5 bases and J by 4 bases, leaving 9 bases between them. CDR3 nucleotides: TGTGCCAGCAGTACGGGCGATAATCAGCCCCAGCATTTT. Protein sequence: CASSTGDNQPQHF.

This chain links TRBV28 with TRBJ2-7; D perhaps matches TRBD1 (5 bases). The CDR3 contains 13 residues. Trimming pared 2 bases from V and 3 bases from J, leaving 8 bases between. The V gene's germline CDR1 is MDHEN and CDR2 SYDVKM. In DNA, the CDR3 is TGTGCCAGCAGTTTAGGCAGGGACTACGAGCAGTACTTC. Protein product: CASSLGRDYEQYF.

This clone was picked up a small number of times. The CDR3 here is CASSLDGADTEAFF. In DNA form, the CDR3 reads TGCGCCAGCAGCTTGGATGGTGCGGACACTGAAGCTTTCTTT. V usage is TRBV5-1 and J usage is TRBJ1-1; D not certain. This CDR3 has 14 residues. Germline CDR1 reads SGHRS; CDR2 reads YFSETQ. V was cut by 0 bases and J by 3 bases, with 9 bases left in between.

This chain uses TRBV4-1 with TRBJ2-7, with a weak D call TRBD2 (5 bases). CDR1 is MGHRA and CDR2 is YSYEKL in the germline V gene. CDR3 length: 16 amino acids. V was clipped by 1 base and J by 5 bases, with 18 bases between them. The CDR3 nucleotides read TGCGCCAGCAGCCAAGCCAAAGTAGCGATAGTCCACGAGCAGTACTTC. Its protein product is CASSQAKVAIVHEQYF.

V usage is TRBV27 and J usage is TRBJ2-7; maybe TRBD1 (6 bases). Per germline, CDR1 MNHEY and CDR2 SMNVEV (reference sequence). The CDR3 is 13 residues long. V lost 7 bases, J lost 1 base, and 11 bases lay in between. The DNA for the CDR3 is TGTGCCAGCAAACAGGGCTTATCCTACGAGCAGTACTTC. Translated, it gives CASKQGLSYEQYF.

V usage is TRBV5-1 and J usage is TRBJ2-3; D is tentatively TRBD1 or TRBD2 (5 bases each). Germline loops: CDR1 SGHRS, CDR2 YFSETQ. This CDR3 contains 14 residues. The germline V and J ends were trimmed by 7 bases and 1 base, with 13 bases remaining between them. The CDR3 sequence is CASGRGDGTDTQYF. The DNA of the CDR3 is TGCGCCAGCGGCCGTGGGGACGGCACAGATACGCAGTATTTT. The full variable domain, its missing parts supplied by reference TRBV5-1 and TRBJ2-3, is KAGVTQTPRYLIKTRGQQVTLSCSPISGHRSVSWYQQTPGQGLQFLFEYFSETQRNKGNFPGRFSGRQFSNSRSEMNVSTLELGDSALYLCASGRGDGTDTQYFGPGTRLTVL.

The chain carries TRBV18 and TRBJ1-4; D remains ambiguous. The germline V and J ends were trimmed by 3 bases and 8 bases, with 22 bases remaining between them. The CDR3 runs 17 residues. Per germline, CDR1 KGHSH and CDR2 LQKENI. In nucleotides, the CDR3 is TGTGCCAGCTCACCGGATAGGACGGCTGCAAGGTTGGAAAAACTGTTTTTT. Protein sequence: CASSPDRTAARLEKLFF. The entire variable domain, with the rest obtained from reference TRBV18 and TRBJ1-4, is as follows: NAGVMQNPRHLVRRRGQEARLRCSPMKGHSHVYWYRQLPEEGLKFMVYLQKENIIDESGMPKERFSAEFPKEGPSILRIQQVVRGDSAAYFCASSPDRTAARLEKLFFGSGTQLSVL.

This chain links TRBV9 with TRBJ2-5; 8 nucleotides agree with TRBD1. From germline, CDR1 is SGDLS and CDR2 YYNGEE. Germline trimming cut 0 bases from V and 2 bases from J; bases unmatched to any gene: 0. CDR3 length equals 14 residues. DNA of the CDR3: TGTGCCAGCAGCGTAGACAGGGGGCAAGAGACCCAGTACTTC. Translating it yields CASSVDRGQETQYF.

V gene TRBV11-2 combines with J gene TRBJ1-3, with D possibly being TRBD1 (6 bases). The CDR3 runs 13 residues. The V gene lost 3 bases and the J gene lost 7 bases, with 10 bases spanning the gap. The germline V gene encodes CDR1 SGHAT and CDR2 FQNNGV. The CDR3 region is CASSFGQWNTIYF. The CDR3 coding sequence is TGTGCCAGCAGCTTTGGACAGTGGAACACCATATATTTT.

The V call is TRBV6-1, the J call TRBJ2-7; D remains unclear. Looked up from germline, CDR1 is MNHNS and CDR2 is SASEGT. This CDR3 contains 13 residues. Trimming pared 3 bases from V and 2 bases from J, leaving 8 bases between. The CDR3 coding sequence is TGTGCCAGCAGTGAGGCAGAAACCTACGAGCAGTACTTC. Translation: CASSEAETYEQYF.

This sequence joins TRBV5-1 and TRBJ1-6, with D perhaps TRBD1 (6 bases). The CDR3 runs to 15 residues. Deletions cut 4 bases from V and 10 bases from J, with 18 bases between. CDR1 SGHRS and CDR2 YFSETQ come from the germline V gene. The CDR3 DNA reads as TGCGCCAGCAGCCTCTATGGACAGAATGGCTCACCCCTCCACTTT. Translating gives CASSLYGQNGSPLHF.

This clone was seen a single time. CDR3 loop: CASSEKDGEDTQYF. CDR3 sequence (DNA): TGTGCCAGCAGTGAAAAGGACGGGGAAGATACGCAGTATTTT. The chain employs TRBV6-1 and TRBJ2-3; a weak D match, TRBD2 (5 bases). Germline lookup yields CDR1 MNHNS and CDR2 SASEGT. The length of the CDR3 is 14 residues. V lost 2 bases to trimming and J lost 5 bases, with 11 bases between them.

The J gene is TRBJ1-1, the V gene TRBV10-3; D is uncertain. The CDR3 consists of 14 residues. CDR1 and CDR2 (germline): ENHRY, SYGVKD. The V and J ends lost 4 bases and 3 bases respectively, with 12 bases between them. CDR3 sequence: CAISVEGADTEAFF. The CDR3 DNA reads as TGTGCCATCAGTGTGGAGGGAGCTGACACTGAAGCTTTCTTT.

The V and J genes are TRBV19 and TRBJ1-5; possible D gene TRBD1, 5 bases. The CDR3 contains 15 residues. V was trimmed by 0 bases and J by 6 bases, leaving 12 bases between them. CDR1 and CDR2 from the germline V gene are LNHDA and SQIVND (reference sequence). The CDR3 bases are TGTGCCAGTAGTATAGATCTAGGGGCCGGTCAGCCCCAGCATTTT. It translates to CASSIDLGAGQPQHF.

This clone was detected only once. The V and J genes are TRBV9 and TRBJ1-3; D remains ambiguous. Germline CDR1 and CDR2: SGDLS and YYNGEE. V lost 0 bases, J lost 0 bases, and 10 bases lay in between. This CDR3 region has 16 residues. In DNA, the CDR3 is TGTGCCAGCAGCGTAGTTGGCGGGGACTCTGGAAACACCATATATTTT. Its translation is CASSVVGGDSGNTIYF.

CDR3 nucleotides: TGTGCCAGCAGTCGGGCGAATAGCTACAATGAGCAGTTCTTC. The encoded protein is CASSRANSYNEQFF. The chain carries TRBV6-5 and TRBJ2-1, with no clear D. CDR3 length: 14 residues. Trimming cost V 5 bases and J 3 bases, with 11 bases left between them. In germline, CDR1 is MNHEY, CDR2 SVGAGI.

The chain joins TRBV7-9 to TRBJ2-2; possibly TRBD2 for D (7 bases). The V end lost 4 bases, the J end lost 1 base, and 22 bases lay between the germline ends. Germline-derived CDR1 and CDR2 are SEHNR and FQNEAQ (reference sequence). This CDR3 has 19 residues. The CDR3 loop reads CASSSTRGGLTRNTGELFF. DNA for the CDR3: TGTGCCAGCAGCTCCACCCGCGGGGGCCTAACACGGAACACCGGGGAGCTGTTTTTT.